This T cell receptor beta chain was sequenced in a study of shared clonotypes between healthy human individuals. The study, taken as a whole, reports: Rarefaction showed that sequencing of sorted subsets was incomplete (despite large depth). A handful of donors shared approximately 5% of their naive CD4 clonotypes. Generation of non-shared clonotypes was less probable than generation of clonotypes shared by all four donors.

This table comes from immunoSEQ multiplex PCR, and its TCRdb copy is limited to in-frame clones, with some not included. The sample records over a million clones, under 80% being singletons. The donors were all Caucasian adults (living in Nashville, Tennessee). As concerns this clone: Its specificity is unknown.

This clonotype originated in a man aged 18 to 30 in good health. Sequencing was performed on memory CD4+ T cells sorted from blood. Subset in this sample: CD45RA-negative fraction.

The CDR3 DNA sequence: TGTGCCTGGAATATGGAGGGCGAGCAGTACTTC. As protein: CAWNMEGEQYF. The rearrangement links TRBV30 to TRBJ2-7; TRBD2 might be the D (6 bases). Trimming shortened V by 4 bases and J by 6 bases, and 10 bases separated the two germline ends. This CDR3 comprises 11 residues. Germline lookup yields CDR1 GTSNPN and CDR2 SVGIG (reference sequence).